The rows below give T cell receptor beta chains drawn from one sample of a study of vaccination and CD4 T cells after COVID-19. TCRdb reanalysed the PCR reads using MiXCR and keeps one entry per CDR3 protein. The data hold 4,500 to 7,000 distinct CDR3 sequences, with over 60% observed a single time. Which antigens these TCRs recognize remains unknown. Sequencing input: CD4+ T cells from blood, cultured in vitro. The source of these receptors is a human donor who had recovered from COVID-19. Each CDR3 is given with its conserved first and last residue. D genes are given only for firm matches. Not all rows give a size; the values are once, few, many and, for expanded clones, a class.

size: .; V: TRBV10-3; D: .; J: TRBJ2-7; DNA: TGTGCCATCAGTCCCGGGACAACTGACGAGCAGTACTTC; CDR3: CAISPGTTDEQYF
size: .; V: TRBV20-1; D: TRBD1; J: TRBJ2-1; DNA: TGCAGTGCGAGACCGAGGGGGCTTGCCTACAATGAGCAGTTCTTC; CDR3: CSARPRGLAYNEQFF
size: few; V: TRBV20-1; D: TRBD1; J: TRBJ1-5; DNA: TGCAGTGCTAGTCATGCCGGGACAGGGGGCTTGAGCAATCAGCCCCAGCATTTT; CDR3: CSASHAGTGGLSNQPQHF
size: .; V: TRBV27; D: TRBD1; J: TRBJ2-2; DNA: TGTGCCAGCAGCACGGGACAGCTCACCGGGGAGCTGTTTTTT; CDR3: CASSTGQLTGELFF
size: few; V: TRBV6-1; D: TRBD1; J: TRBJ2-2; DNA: TGTGCCAGCAGTGAAAGGCTTCCGGGACAGGGAAACACCGGGGAGCTGTTTTTT; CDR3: CASSERLPGQGNTGELFF
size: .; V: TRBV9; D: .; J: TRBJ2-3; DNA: TGTGCCAGCAGCGCCCCCCTTTTTCGGGAGAGCTCAGATACGCAGTATTTT; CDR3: CASSAPLFRESSDTQYF
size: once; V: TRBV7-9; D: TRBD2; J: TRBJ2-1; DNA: TGTGCCAGCAGCCCGATGCTAGCGGGAGTTGGTAATGAGCAGTTCTTC; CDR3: CASSPMLAGVGNEQFF
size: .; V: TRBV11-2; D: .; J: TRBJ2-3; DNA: TGTGCCAGCAGCTCAAGGTCGGATACGCAGTATTTT; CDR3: CASSSRSDTQYF
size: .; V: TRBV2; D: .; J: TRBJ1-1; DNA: TGTGCCAGCAGTCAGGGTCTCACTGAAGCTTTCTTT; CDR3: CASSQGLTEAFF
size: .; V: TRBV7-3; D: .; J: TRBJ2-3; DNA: TGTGCCAGCAGCTTAACTCGGGGGGATACGCAGTATTTT; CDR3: CASSLTRGDTQYF
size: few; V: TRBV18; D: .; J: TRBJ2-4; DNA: TGTGCCAGCTCCCAGTTGGTCATCCCAGGGGATTCCAAAAACATTCAGTACTTC; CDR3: CASSQLVIPGDSKNIQYF
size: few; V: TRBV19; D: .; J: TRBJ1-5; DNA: TGTGCCAGTAGAACGGACAGACCTAATCAGCCCCAGCATTTT; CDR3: CASRTDRPNQPQHF
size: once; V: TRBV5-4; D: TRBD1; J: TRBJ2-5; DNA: TGTGCCAGCAGCTTCCCAGGGGGCGACCAGGAGACCCAGTACTTC; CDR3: CASSFPGGDQETQYF
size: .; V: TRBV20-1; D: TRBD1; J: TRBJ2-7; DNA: TGCAGTGCTCAATCGGGGACAGGGGTCTACGAGCAGTACTTC; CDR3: CSAQSGTGVYEQYF
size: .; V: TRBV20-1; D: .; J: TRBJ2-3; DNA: TGCAGTGCTGGGACTAGCACAGATACGCAGTATTTT; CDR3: CSAGTSTDTQYF
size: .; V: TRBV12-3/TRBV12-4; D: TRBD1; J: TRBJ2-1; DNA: TGTGCCAGCAGTTTACGCCGACAGGGGGCCAATGAGCAGTTCTTC; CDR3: CASSLRRQGANEQFF
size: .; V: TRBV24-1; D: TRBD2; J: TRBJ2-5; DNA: TGTGCCACCAGTGACAATGCGGGGAGCGCGGGGGGGCTCGAGACCCAGTACTTC; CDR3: CATSDNAGSAGGLETQYF
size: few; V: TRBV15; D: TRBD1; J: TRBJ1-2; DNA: TGTGCCACCAGCAGAGACAGGGGGTACGGTGGCTACACCTTC; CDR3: CATSRDRGYGGYTF
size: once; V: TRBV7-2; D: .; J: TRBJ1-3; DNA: TGTGCCAGCAGCCCGACTTTACAGGGAGCTGGAAACACCATATATTTT; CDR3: CASSPTLQGAGNTIYF
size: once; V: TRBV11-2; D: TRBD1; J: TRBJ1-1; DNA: TGTGCCAGCAGCCGAAGACAGGGCATGAGTCTGAACACTGAAGCTTTCTTT; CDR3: CASSRRQGMSLNTEAFF
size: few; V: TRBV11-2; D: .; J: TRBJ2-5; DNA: TGTGCCAGCAGCTTTCTGACGCGCGAAGGGACCCAGTACTTC; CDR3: CASSFLTREGTQYF
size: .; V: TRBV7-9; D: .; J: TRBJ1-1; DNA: TGTGCCAGCAGCTCACAGAGCTGGAACACTGAAGCTTTCTTT; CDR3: CASSSQSWNTEAFF
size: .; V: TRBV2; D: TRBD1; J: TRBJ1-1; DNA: TGTGCCAGCAAACGGGGAAGGACAGGGGGAATGAACACTGAAGCTTTCTTT; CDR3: CASKRGRTGGMNTEAFF
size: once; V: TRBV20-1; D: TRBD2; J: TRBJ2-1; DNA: TGCAGTGCTAGACTAGCGGGGGGTCAGGGTAACAATGAGCAGTTCTTC; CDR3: CSARLAGGQGNNEQFF
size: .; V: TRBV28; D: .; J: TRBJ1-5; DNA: TGTGCCAGCAGAATTGACAGGAATCAGCCCCAGCATTTT; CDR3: CASRIDRNQPQHF
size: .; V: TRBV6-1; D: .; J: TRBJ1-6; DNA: TGTGCCAGCAGCGGACAGTTGGGTCAACCCCTCCACTTT; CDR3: CASSGQLGQPLHF
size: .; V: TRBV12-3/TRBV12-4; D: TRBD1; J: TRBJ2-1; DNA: TGTGCCAGCGGCGGTCCGACAGGGAAAACGGGAAGCTCCTACAATGAGCAGTTCTTC; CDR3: CASGGPTGKTGSSYNEQFF
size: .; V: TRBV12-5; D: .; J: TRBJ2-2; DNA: TGTGCTAGTGGCCTATATCGCACCTGGAACACCGGGGAGCTGTTTTTT; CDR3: CASGLYRTWNTGELFF
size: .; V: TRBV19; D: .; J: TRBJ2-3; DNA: TGTGCCAGTAGTACGAAATATAGGAATCCTAGCACAAATACGCAGTATTTT; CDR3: CASSTKYRNPSTNTQYF
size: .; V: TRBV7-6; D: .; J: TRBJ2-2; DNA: TGTGCCAGCAGCCCCCATGGTGGGGCAGCGAACACCGGGGAGCTGTTTTTT; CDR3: CASSPHGGAANTGELFF
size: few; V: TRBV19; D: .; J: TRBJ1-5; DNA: TGTGCCAGTAGTATATCGGTAGGAGGGTTCTCTCAGCCCCAGCATTTT; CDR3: CASSISVGGFSQPQHF
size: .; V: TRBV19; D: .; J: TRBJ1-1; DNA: TGTGCCAGTACCCTTCGGCAGGGGATAAGGGGTGAAGCTTTCTTT; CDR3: CASTLRQGIRGEAFF
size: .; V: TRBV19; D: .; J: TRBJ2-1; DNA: TGTGCCAGTAAAATACAGGACTCCTACAATGAACAGTTCTTC; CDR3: CASKIQDSYNEQFF
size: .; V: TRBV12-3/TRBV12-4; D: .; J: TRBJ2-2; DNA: TGTGCCAGCATCGGGGGGCCAGTGGACACCGGGGAGCTGTTTTTT; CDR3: CASIGGPVDTGELFF
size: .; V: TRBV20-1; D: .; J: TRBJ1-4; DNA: TGCAGTGCCCCGTGGCAGGGGAATGAAAAACTGTTTTTT; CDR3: CSAPWQGNEKLFF
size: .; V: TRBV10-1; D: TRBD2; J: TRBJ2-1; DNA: TGCGCCAGCAGTGAGTCGACTAGCGGGAGCTACAATGAGCAGTTCTTC; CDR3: CASSESTSGSYNEQFF
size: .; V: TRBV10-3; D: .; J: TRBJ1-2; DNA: TGTGCCATCAGTGAATCGGGGTTCGGCTATGGCTACACCTTC; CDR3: CAISESGFGYGYTF
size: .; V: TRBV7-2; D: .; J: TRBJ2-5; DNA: TGTGCCAGCAGCTCGGGGGGCCGAGCCCAGTACTTC; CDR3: CASSSGGRAQYF
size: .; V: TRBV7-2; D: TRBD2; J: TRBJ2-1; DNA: TGTGCCAGCAGCTTAGGAACTAGCGGGGGGAGGGGGCAGTTCTTC; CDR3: CASSLGTSGGRGQFF
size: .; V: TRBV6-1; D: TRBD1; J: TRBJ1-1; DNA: TGTGCCAGCAGTGATCCCGGGACAGGGTCCTCTTTCTCTATTGCTTTCTTT; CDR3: CASSDPGTGSSFSIAFF
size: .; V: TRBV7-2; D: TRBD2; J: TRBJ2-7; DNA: TGTGCCAGCAGCTCTAGCGGGGCCTCCTACGAGCAGTACTTC; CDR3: CASSSSGASYEQYF